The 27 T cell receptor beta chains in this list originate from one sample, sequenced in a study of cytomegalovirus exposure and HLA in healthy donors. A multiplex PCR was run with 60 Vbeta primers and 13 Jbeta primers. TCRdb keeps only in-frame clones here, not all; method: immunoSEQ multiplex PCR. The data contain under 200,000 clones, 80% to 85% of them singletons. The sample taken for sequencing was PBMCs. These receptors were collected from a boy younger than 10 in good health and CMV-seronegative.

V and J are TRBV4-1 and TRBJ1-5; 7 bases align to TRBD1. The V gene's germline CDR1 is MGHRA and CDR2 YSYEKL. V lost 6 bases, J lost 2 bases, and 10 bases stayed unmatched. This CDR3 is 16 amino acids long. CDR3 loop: CASRQITGARNQPQHF. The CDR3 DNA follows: TGCGCCAGCAGACAGATTACAGGGGCCCGCAATCAGCCCCAGCATTTT.

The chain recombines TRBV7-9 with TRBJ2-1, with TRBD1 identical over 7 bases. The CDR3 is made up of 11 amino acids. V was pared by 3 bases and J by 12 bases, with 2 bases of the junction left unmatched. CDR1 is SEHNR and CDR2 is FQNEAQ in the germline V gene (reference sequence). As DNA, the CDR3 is TGTGCCAGCAGCTTGGACAGGCGGCAGTTCTTC. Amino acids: CASSLDRRQFF.

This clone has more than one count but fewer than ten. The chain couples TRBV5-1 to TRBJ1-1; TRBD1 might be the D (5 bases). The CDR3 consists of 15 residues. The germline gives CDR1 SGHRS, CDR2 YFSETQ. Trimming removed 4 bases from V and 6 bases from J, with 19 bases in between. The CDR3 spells CASSPLGGERAEAFF. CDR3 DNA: TGCGCCAGCAGCCCCCTGGGGGGGGAGAGGGCTGAAGCTTTCTTT.

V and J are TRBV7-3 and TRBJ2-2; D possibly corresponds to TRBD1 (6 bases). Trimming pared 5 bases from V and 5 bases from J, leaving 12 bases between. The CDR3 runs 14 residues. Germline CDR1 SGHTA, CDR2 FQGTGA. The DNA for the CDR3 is TGTGCCAGCAGCCCCCTACAGGGAACCGGGGAGCTGTTTTTT. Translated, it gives CASSPLQGTGELFF.

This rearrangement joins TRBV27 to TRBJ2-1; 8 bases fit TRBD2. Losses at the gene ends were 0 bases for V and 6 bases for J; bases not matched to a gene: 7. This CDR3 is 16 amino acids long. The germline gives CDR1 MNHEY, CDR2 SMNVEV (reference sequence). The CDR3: CASSLSPGLAGNEQFF. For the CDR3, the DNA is TGTGCCAGCAGTTTATCCCCCGGACTAGCCGGCAATGAGCAGTTCTTC.

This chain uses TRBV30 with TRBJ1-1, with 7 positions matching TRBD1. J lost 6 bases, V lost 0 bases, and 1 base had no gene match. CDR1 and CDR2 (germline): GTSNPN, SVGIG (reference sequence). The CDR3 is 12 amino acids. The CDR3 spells CAWSVGGPEAFF. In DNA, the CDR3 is TGTGCCTGGAGTGTAGGGGGCCCTGAAGCTTTCTTT.

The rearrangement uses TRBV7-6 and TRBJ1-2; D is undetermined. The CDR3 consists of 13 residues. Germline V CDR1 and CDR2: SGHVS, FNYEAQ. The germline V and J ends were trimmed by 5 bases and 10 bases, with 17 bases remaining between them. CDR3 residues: CASSPLGERVYTF. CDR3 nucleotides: TGTGCCAGCAGCCCCCTCGGTGAGCGGGTCTACACCTTC.

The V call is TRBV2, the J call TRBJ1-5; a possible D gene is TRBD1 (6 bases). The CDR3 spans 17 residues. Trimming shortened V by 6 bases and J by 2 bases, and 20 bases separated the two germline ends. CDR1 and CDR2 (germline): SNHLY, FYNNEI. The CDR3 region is CASRGGSGVSGNQPQHF. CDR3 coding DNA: TGTGCCAGCAGAGGCGGATCAGGGGTATCTGGCAATCAGCCCCAGCATTTT.

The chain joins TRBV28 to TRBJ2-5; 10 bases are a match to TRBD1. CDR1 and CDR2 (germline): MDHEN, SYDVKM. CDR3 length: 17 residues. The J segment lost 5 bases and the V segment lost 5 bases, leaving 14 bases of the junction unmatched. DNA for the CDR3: TGTGCCAGCAGTAAAATTAAACCGGGACAGGGGAGTGAGACCCAGTACTTC. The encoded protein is CASSKIKPGQGSETQYF.

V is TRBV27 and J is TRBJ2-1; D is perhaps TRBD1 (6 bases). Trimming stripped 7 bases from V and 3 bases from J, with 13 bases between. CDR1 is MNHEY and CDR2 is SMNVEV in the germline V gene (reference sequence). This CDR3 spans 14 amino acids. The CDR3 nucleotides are TGTGCCAGCAATACCGGGACAAACTACAATGAGCAGTTCTTC. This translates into CASNTGTNYNEQFF.

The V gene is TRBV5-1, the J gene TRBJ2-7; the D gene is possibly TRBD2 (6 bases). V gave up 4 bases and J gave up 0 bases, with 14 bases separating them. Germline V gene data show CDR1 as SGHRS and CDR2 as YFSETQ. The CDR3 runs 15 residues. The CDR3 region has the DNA TGCGCCAGCAGCGACGCACGGGGGAGCTCCTACGAGCAGTACTTC. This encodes CASSDARGSSYEQYF.

The chain's CDR3 is CATRTSGRGETQYF. The DNA for the CDR3 is TGTGCCACAAGGACTAGCGGGAGGGGAGAGACCCAGTACTTC. The chain combines TRBV2 with TRBJ2-5, with TRBD2 matching over 15 bases. J was trimmed by 4 bases and V by 10 bases; bases with no gene match: 4. The CDR3 has 14 residues. CDR1 SNHLY and CDR2 FYNNEI come from the germline V gene.

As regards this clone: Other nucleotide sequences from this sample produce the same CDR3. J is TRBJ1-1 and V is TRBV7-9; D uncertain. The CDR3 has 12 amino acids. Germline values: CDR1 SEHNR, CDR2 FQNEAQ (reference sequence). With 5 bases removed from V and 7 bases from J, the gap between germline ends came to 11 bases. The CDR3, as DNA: TGTGCCAGCAGCCGAGAAGGAGGTGAAGCTTTCTTT. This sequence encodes CASSREGGEAFF.

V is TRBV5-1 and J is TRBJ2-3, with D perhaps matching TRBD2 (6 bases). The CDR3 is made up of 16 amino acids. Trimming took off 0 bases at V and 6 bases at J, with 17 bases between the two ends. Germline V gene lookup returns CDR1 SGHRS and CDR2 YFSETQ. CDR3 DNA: TGCGCCAGCAGCTTGGTCACGGGAGATAGGACGGATACGCAGTATTTT. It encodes CASSLVTGDRTDTQYF.

This CDR3 is CASSLTGGYEQYF. CDR3 bases: TGTGCCAGCAGCTTAACGGGGGGCTACGAGCAGTACTTC. The chain combines TRBV7-3 with TRBJ2-7, with D possibly matching TRBD2 (6 bases). This CDR3 is 13 amino acids long. V lost 0 bases and J lost 3, with 6 bases in between. Per germline, CDR1 SGHTA and CDR2 FQGTGA.

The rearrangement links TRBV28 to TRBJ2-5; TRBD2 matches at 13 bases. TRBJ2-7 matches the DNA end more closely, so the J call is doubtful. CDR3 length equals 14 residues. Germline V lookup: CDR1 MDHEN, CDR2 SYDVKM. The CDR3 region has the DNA TGTGCCAGCAGTGGGACTAGCGGGATGTACGAGCAGTACTTC. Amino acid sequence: CASSGTSGMYEQYF.

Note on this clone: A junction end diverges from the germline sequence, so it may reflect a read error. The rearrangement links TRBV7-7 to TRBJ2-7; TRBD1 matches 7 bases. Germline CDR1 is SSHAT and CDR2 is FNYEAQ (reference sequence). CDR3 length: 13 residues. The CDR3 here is CASSLDRDSWQYF. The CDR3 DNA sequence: TGTGCTAGCAGCTTAGATCGGGACAGCTGGCAGTACTTC.

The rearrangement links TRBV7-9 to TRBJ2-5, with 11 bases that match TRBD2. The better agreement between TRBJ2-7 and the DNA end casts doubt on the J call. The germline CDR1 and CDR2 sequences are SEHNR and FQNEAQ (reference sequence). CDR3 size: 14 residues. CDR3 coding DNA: TGTGCCAGCAGCTCCTTAGCGGGAGGGCGCGAGCAGTACTTC. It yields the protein CASSSLAGGREQYF.

The CDR3 nucleotides are TGTGCCAGCAGTCCCCTCGAGTTGGGGGAGCTGTTTTTT. This codes for CASSPLELGELFF. The V and J genes are TRBV27 and TRBJ2-2, with D unresolved. V lost 5 bases and J lost 8, with 12 bases in between. Germline-derived CDR1 and CDR2 are MNHEY and SMNVEV (reference sequence). The CDR3 has 13 residues.

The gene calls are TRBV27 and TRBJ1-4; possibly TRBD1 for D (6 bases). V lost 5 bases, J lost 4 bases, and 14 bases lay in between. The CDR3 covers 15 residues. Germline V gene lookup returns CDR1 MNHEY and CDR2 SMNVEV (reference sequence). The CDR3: CASSPKGQFNEKLFF. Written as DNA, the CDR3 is TGTGCCAGCAGTCCCAAAGGACAGTTTAATGAAAAACTGTTTTTT.

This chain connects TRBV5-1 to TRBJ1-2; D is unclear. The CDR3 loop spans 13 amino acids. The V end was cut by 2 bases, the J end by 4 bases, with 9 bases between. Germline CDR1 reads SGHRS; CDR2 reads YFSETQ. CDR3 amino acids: CASSFSRSYGYTF. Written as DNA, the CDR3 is TGCGCCAGCAGCTTTTCCCGCAGCTATGGCTACACCTTC. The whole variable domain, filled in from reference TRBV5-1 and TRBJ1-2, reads KAGVTQTPRYLIKTRGQQVTLSCSPISGHRSVSWYQQTPGQGLQFLFEYFSETQRNKGNFPGRFSGRQFSNSRSEMNVSTLELGDSALYLCASSFSRSYGYTFGSGTRLTVV.

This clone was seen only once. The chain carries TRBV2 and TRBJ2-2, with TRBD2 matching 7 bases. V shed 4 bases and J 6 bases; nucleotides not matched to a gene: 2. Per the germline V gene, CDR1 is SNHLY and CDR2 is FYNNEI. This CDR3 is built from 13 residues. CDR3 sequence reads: CASSVGGSGELFF. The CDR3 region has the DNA TGTGCCAGCAGTGTGGGAGGGTCCGGGGAGCTGTTTTTT.

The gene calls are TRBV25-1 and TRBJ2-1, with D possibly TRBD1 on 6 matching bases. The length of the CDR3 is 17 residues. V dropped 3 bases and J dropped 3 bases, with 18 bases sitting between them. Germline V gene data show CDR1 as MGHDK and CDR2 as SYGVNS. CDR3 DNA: TGTGCCAGCAGTGACACGCTAGGGGGAGCAGACTACAATGAGCAGTTCTTC. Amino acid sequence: CASSDTLGGADYNEQFF.

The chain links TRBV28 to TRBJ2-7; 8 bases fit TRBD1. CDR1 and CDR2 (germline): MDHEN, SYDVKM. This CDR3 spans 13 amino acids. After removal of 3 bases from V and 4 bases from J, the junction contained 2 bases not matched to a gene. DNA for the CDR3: TGTGCCAGCAGTTTCCAGGGGGCGTACGAGCAGTACTTC. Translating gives CASSFQGAYEQYF.

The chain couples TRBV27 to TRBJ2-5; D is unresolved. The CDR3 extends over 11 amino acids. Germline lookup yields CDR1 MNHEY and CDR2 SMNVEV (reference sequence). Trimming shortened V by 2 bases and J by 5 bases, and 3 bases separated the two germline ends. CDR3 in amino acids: CASSLAETQYF. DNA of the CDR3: TGTGCCAGCAGTTTAGCGGAGACCCAGTACTTC.

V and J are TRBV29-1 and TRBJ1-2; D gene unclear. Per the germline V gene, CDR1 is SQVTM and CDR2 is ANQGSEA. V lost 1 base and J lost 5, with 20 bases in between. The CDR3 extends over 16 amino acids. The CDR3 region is CSVEGGRFTEEYGYTF. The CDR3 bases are TGCAGCGTTGAAGGAGGAAGGTTTACGGAGGAGTATGGCTACACCTTC.

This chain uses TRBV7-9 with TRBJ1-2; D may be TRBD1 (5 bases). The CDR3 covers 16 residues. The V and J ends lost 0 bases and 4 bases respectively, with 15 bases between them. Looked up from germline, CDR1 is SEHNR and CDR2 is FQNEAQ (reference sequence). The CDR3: CASSLAGEGRIYGYTF. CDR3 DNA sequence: TGTGCCAGCAGCTTAGCGGGGGAGGGGCGGATCTATGGCTACACCTTC.